This TCR beta chain was sequenced for a study of blood T cells in healthy people across ages. Study conclusions and caveats: Researchers said unsorted PBMCs prevented a conclusive naive versus antigen-experienced comparison. Older individuals had lower TCR beta diversity per million T cells (the decline was roughly linear).

The trim removed 5 bases at V and 0 bases at J, leaving 15 bases unmatched. This CDR3 contains 19 residues. Germline V gene lookup returns CDR1 SEHNR and CDR2 FQNEAQ (reference sequence). Sample-barcoded 5' priming and a J-beta primer mix drove a second PCR of about 7 to 11 cycles. One entry per CDR3 protein, called by TCRdb with MiXCR from the 5' RACE reads. Among around 1,800,000 distinct CDR3 sequences listed, around 42% were seen once. This clonotype appeared a few times. Its antigen is unknown. The specimen sequenced was blood. The chain combines TRBV7-9 with TRBJ2-4, with 8 bases matching TRBD1. The clonotype comes from a human donor in good health. The DNA of the CDR3 is TGTGCCAGCAGCCGCCCAGTTGGACAGGGCGACTTAGCCAAAAACATTCAGTACTTC. Encoded protein: CASSRPVGQGDLAKNIQYF.